The 23 T cell receptor beta chains reported below all come from one sample, sequenced in a study of T cell responses to AZD1222 COVID-19 vaccine. The table came from immunoSEQ multiplex PCR; TCRdb's copy has only in-frame clones and leaves some out. The profile shows some 140,000 clones, about 90% of them singletons. The sample in question was peripheral blood, obtained on day 0 of AZD1222 vaccination. The receptors were gathered from an adult in good health.

V is TRBV5-6 and J is TRBJ2-5, with 8 bases identical to TRBD2. Trimming removed 4 bases from V and 7 bases from J; junction bases left unmatched: 18. The germline gives CDR1 SGHDT, CDR2 YYEEEE. The CDR3 length is 17 residues. The CDR3, as DNA: TGTGCCAGCAGCCCAAGGGAGCGGGGGAGGTTTGAGGCGACCCAGTACTTC. Protein sequence: CASSPRERGRFEATQYF. Full variable domain (outside the CDR3, taken from reference TRBV5-6 and TRBJ2-5): DAGVTQSPTHLIKTRGQQVTLRCSPKSGHDTVSWYQQALGQGPQFIFQYYEEEERQRGNFPDRFSGHQFPNYSSELNVNALLLGDSALYLCASSPRERGRFEATQYFGPGTRLLVL.

The chain combines TRBV7-9 with TRBJ1-1; D possibly corresponds to TRBD1 (6 bases). This CDR3 region has 15 residues. The germline CDR1 and CDR2 sequences are SEHNR and FQNEAQ (reference sequence). V lost 1 base and J 5 bases, leaving 14 bases between the germline ends. The DNA for the CDR3 is TGTGCCAGCAGCTTAGTTGGGGGGCCTGGAACTGAAGCTTTCTTT. Translating it yields CASSLVGGPGTEAFF.

V and J are TRBV27 and TRBJ2-1; no reliable D call. With 0 bases removed from V and 0 bases from J, the gap between germline ends came to 3 bases. CDR3 length: 14 residues. Germline V lookup: CDR1 MNHEY, CDR2 SMNVEV (reference sequence). DNA of the CDR3: TGTGCCAGCAGTTTATCTATCTCCTACAATGAGCAGTTCTTC. This encodes CASSLSISYNEQFF.

The CDR3 spells CASFGTGEFYGYTF. The CDR3 nucleotides read TGTGCCAGCTTCGGGACAGGGGAATTCTATGGCTACACCTTC. The chain links TRBV5-8 to TRBJ1-2; TRBD1 aligns across 10 bases. Germline CDR1 SGHTS, CDR2 YDEGEE. J was trimmed by 4 bases and V by 7 bases; bases with no gene match: 7. The CDR3 sequence is 14 residues long. Full variable domain (outside the CDR3, taken from reference TRBV5-8 and TRBJ1-2): EAGVTQSPTHLIKTRGQQATLRCSPISGHTSVYWYQQALGLGLQFLLWYDEGEERNRGNFPPRFSGRQFPNYSSELNVNALELEDSALYLCASFGTGEFYGYTFGSGTRLTVV.

CDR3 amino acids: CASSLTGTGSNEQFF. DNA of the CDR3: TGTGCCAGCAGTTTGACCGGGACAGGGAGTAATGAGCAGTTCTTC. V is TRBV6-5 and J is TRBJ2-1, with TRBD1 matching over 9 bases. The CDR3 sequence is 15 residues long. V shed 4 bases, J shed 7 bases, and the junction held 8 bases outside the gene matches. Germline CDR1 reads MNHEY; CDR2 reads SVGAGI.

The V and J genes are TRBV28 and TRBJ1-1, with D tentatively TRBD1 (6 bases). The CDR3 runs to 14 residues. Trimming pared 7 bases from V and 5 bases from J, leaving 17 bases between. The germline gives CDR1 MDHEN, CDR2 SYDVKM. The CDR3 loop is CASTLTGVWTEAFF. The CDR3, as DNA: TGTGCCAGCACCCTGACAGGAGTCTGGACTGAAGCTTTCTTT.

This clone was seen only once. The V and J genes are TRBV29-1 and TRBJ2-1; TRBD2 might be the D (6 bases). Looked up from germline, CDR1 is SQVTM and CDR2 is ANQGSEA. The CDR3 is 10 amino acids. Trimming took off 4 bases at V and 10 bases at J, with 8 bases between the two ends. For the CDR3, the DNA is TGCAGCGTTGTGGCGGGAGAGCAGTTCTTC. It codes for CSVVAGEQFF.

This chain uses TRBV7-9 with TRBJ1-6; the D gene is possibly TRBD1 (6 bases). The CDR3 has 16 residues. CDR1 is SEHNR, CDR2 FQNEAQ, per germline (reference sequence). Trimming shortened V by 5 bases and J by 8 bases, and 19 bases separated the two germline ends. CDR3 amino acids: CASSRFSWQGHSPLHF. The CDR3 DNA follows: TGTGCCAGCAGCCGTTTTTCGTGGCAGGGGCATTCACCCCTCCACTTT.

This chain uses TRBV6-5 with TRBJ1-1; TRBD1 might be the D (5 bases). Germline V gene sequence: CDR1 MNHEY, CDR2 SVGAGI. The CDR3 loop spans 13 amino acids. The V end was cut by 5 bases, the J end by 6 bases, with 13 bases between. CDR3 sequence (DNA): TGTGCCAGCAGTCACCCTAAGGGACCTGAAGCTTTCTTT. It encodes CASSHPKGPEAFF.

The chain recombines TRBV9 with TRBJ1-2; D gene ambiguous. V lost 0 bases, J lost 0 bases, and 9 bases lay in between. This CDR3 contains 15 residues. The germline V gene has CDR1 SGDLS and CDR2 YYNGEE. The CDR3 DNA follows: TGTGCCAGCAGCGTAGGTCAGCGAACTAACTATGGCTACACCTTC. It is translated as CASSVGQRTNYGYTF.

V is TRBV7-2 and J is TRBJ1-1; perhaps TRBD1 as D (6 bases). The germline V gene has CDR1 SGHTA and CDR2 FQGNSA. Trimming removed 2 bases at V and 8 bases at J, with 9 bases between. The CDR3 consists of 12 residues. The CDR3 protein is CASSLSRGEAFF. The CDR3 bases are TGTGCCAGCAGCTTAAGCAGGGGAGAAGCTTTCTTT.

This sequence joins TRBV24-1 and TRBJ1-5, with D maybe TRBD1 (5 bases). Trimming shortened V by 4 bases and J by 0 bases, and 9 bases separated the two germline ends. The germline CDR1 and CDR2 sequences are KGHDR and SFDVKD. This CDR3 spans 15 amino acids. CDR3 sequence (DNA): TGTGCCACCAGTGAAGGGGTATATAGCAATCAGCCCCAGCATTTT. Translating it yields CATSEGVYSNQPQHF.

J is TRBJ1-1 and V is TRBV7-3; D is unresolved. Germline CDR1 is SGHTA and CDR2 is FQGTGA. The V and J ends lost 6 bases and 7 bases respectively, with 15 bases between them. This CDR3 has 13 residues. CDR3 amino acids: CASRRLGSNEAFF. For the CDR3, the DNA is TGTGCCAGCAGGCGACTGGGGTCAAATGAAGCTTTCTTT.

This chain uses TRBV6-6 with TRBJ2-1; D is possibly TRBD2 (7 bases). Trimming cost V 2 bases and J 4 bases, with 12 bases left between them. The CDR3 totals 15 residues. Germline loops: CDR1 MNHNY, CDR2 SVGAGI (reference sequence). DNA of the CDR3: TGTGCCAGCAGTTACGGGCGGGGGCGATACAATGAGCAGTTCTTC. It translates to CASSYGRGRYNEQFF.

This chain links TRBV7-9 with TRBJ1-1, with D tentatively TRBD1 (5 bases). Trimming shortened V by 5 bases and J by 1 base, and 17 bases separated the two germline ends. In germline, CDR1 is SEHNR, CDR2 FQNEAQ (reference sequence). The CDR3 is made up of 16 amino acids. CDR3 protein: CASSPPAFGGNTEAFF. The CDR3 DNA reads TGTGCCAGCAGCCCCCCCGCCTTTGGGGGGAACACTGAAGCTTTCTTT.

V is TRBV4-3 and J is TRBJ1-2, with D maybe TRBD1 (5 bases). The V gene lost 1 base and the J gene lost 2 bases, with 8 bases spanning the gap. Germline V gene lookup returns CDR1 LGHNA and CDR2 YSLEER. CDR3 length equals 14 residues. The CDR3 nucleotides read TGCGCCAGCAGCCAAGGAGGGGTAAACTATGGCTACACCTTC. Translated: CASSQGGVNYGYTF.

The rearrangement uses TRBV11-2 and TRBJ1-6; D is ambiguous. This CDR3 has 17 amino acids. Trimming took 1 base from V and 10 from J, leaving 20 bases between them. Germline loops: CDR1 SGHAT, CDR2 FQNNGV. The CDR3 protein is CASSLGSDGLIGSPLHF. DNA for the CDR3: TGTGCCAGCAGCTTAGGAAGCGACGGACTAATAGGGTCACCCCTCCACTTT.

This chain uses TRBV10-2 with TRBJ2-1; D perhaps matches TRBD2 (5 bases). This CDR3 comprises 15 residues. Germline CDR1 is WSHSY and CDR2 is SAAADI. Trimming took 7 bases from V and 7 from J, leaving 20 bases between them. CDR3 in amino acids: CASKDGIAPGNEQFF. CDR3 nucleotides: TGCGCCAGCAAAGATGGGATAGCGCCGGGAAATGAGCAGTTCTTC.

V usage is TRBV19 and J usage is TRBJ1-1, with D possibly matching TRBD1 (5 bases). The V end lost 6 bases, the J end lost 3 bases, and 8 bases lay between the germline ends. This CDR3 spans 12 amino acids. The V gene's germline CDR1 is LNHDA and CDR2 SQIVND (reference sequence). The CDR3 bases are TGTGCCAGTAGAGGGACTTACACTGAAGCTTTCTTT. This translates into CASRGTYTEAFF.

The chain links TRBV13 to TRBJ2-1; D is possibly TRBD2 (6 bases). CDR1 and CDR2 from the germline V gene are PRHDT and FYEKMQ (reference sequence). This CDR3 is built from 12 residues. Trimming pared 3 bases from V and 10 bases from J, leaving 10 bases between. The CDR3 sequence is CASSLSSDEQFF. Written as DNA, the CDR3 is TGTGCCAGCAGCTTGTCTAGCGACGAGCAGTTCTTC.

This clone was detected only a few times. This chain links TRBV18 with TRBJ1-6, with 10 bases matching TRBD1. Germline CDR1 KGHSH, CDR2 LQKENI. This CDR3 region has 15 residues. Germline trimming cut 1 base from V and 9 bases from J; bases unmatched to any gene: 3. The CDR3 DNA sequence: TGTGCCAGCTCACCACAAGGGACAGGGGTTTCACCCCTCCACTTT. Its protein is CASSPQGTGVSPLHF.

V is TRBV10-3 and J is TRBJ1-6, with TRBD1 as a possible D gene (5 bases). This CDR3 has 13 amino acids. Germline V gene lookup returns CDR1 ENHRY and CDR2 SYGVKD. Trimming stripped 1 base from V and 14 bases from J, with 12 bases between. CDR3 amino acids: CAISELAGGSLHF. The DNA of the CDR3 is TGTGCCATCAGTGAGTTGGCGGGGGGGTCCCTCCACTTT.

The chain has TRBV6-5 and TRBJ1-1; tentative D call: TRBD1 (5 bases). CDR1 is MNHEY, CDR2 SVGAGI, per germline. V gave up 6 bases and J gave up 7 bases, with 12 bases separating them. The CDR3 runs to 12 residues. CDR3 residues: CASRIKTGEAFF. Written as DNA, the CDR3 is TGTGCCAGCAGGATAAAAACAGGTGAAGCTTTCTTT.